The 27 T cell receptor beta chains below come from one sample, sequenced in a study of regulatory T cells in long-lasting Graves disease. The sample's time point: newly diagnosed GD, antithyroid drugs for less than 3 months. Preparation of the TCR library used RNA extracted from PBMCs. TCR beta libraries were built with iRepertoire HTBI primers and Arm-PCR of CDR3 regions. MiXCR, run by TCRdb on the multiplex PCR reads, gives a single entry per CDR3 protein. The repertoire includes under 450,000 distinct CDR3 sequences, 12% of them detected once, and 18% sits in the top ten. The same specimen was also included in a second study, on T cells in Graves' hyperthyroidism and ophthalmopathy.

The material was peripheral blood mononuclear cells (PBMCs), obtained at new diagnosis, from a patient treated with antithyroid drugs. These receptors were collected from a woman younger than 30 with Graves disease.

The chain employs TRBV5-5 and TRBJ1-4; 9 bases map to TRBD1. Germline V lookup: CDR1 SGHKS, CDR2 YYEKEE (reference sequence). The V and J ends lost 3 bases and 7 bases, in that order; junction bases with no gene match: 4. The CDR3 is 14 residues long. The CDR3 DNA is TGTGCCAGCAGCTGGGACAGGGAAATTGAAAAACTGTTTTTT. It specifies CASSWDREIEKLFF.

In this sample, this clonotype turned up many times. The V and J genes are TRBV4-2 and TRBJ2-1, with 14 positions matching TRBD2. With the DNA end fitting TRBJ2-5 better, the J assignment may be wrong. The CDR3 totals 16 residues. The V gene's germline CDR1 is LGHNA and CDR2 YNFKEQ. The CDR3 loop is CASSLTGTSGGETQYF. In DNA, the CDR3 is TGTGCCAGCAGCCTCACCGGGACTAGCGGGGGAGAGACCCAGTACTTC.

At least ten counts were recorded for this clonotype. CDR3 residues: CASSGGQETQYF. The CDR3 DNA sequence: TGTGCCAGCAGCGGGGGGCAAGAGACCCAGTACTTC. V is TRBV11-2 and J is TRBJ2-5, with D perhaps TRBD2 (6 bases). The CDR3 has 12 residues. Deletions cut 5 bases from V and 2 bases from J, with 6 bases between. CDR1 SGHAT and CDR2 FQNNGV come from the germline V gene.

This clonotype was counted ten times or more. This chain links TRBV5-1 with TRBJ1-1; TRBD1 is a possible D gene (5 bases). Germline CDR1 reads SGHRS; CDR2 reads YFSETQ. CDR3 length: 15 amino acids. V shed 0 bases and J shed 10 bases, with 19 bases lying between them. CDR3 residues: CASSLVAGSGEGAFF. CDR3 sequence (DNA): TGCGCCAGCAGCTTGGTGGCAGGGTCTGGTGAGGGAGCTTTCTTT.

This clonotype was seen at least ten times. This rearrangement joins TRBV7-9 to TRBJ2-7; D ambiguous. The V end lost 2 bases, the J end lost 5 bases, and 7 bases lay between the germline ends. The V gene's germline CDR1 is SEHNR and CDR2 FQNEAQ (reference sequence). CDR3 size: 12 residues. CDR3 in DNA: TGTGCCAGCAGCTTAAGCTCAGACGAGCAGTACTTC. Translation: CASSLSSDEQYF.

This clonotype was recorded at least ten times. The chain uses TRBV7-9 and TRBJ2-1; 8 bases agree with TRBD2. This CDR3 is built from 17 residues. Germline V gene sequence: CDR1 SEHNR, CDR2 FQNEAQ (reference sequence). V trimming: 7 bases; J trimming: 0 bases; junction bases outside the gene matches: 11. CDR3 in amino acids: CASTRSGREASYNEQFF. CDR3 DNA sequence: TGTGCCAGCACGCGATCGGGGCGGGAGGCCTCCTACAATGAGCAGTTCTTC.

This clonotype has at least ten counts. CDR3 loop: CASVLRAGGYNEQFF. CDR3 sequence (DNA): TGTGCTAGTGTCCTGCGGGCGGGGGGGTACAATGAGCAGTTCTTC. The chain employs TRBV12-5 and TRBJ2-1; 9 bases are a match to TRBD2. The CDR3 consists of 15 residues. The J segment lost 4 bases and the V segment lost 7 bases, leaving 8 bases of the junction unmatched. Germline V lookup: CDR1 LGHNT, CDR2 FRNRAP.

This clonotype appeared many times. The chain employs TRBV20-1 and TRBJ1-2; D is undetermined. Trimming shortened V by 5 bases and J by 10 bases, and 17 bases separated the two germline ends. Germline assignment: CDR1 DFQATT and CDR2 SNEGSKA (reference sequence). The CDR3 loop spans 12 amino acids. The CDR3 here is CSAPIPAADYTF. CDR3 coding DNA: TGCAGTGCTCCTATTCCTGCCGCGGACTACACCTTC.

This clonotype was observed many times. The CDR3 sequence: CASGVWDTEAFF. The CDR3 coding sequence is TGTGCCAGCGGGGTGTGGGACACTGAAGCTTTCTTT. The genes are TRBV12-3 or TRBV12-4 and TRBJ1-1; D unclear. The CDR3 has 12 residues. The V and J ends lost 8 bases and 3 bases respectively, with 10 bases between them.

This clonotype was recorded many times. The chain uses TRBV20-1 and TRBJ1-3; the D is unclear. CDR1 is DFQATT and CDR2 is SNEGSKA in the germline V gene (reference sequence). V shed 3 bases and J shed 1 base, with 7 bases lying between them. The CDR3 is 13 amino acids. This CDR3 reads CSASSASGNTIYF. The CDR3 DNA is TGCAGTGCTAGTTCCGCGTCTGGAAACACCATATATTTT.

There are many counts of this clonotype. This sequence joins TRBV6-5 and TRBJ2-5, with 7 bases aligning to TRBD2. Germline V lookup: CDR1 MNHEY, CDR2 SVGAGI. Trimming at V came to 1 base and at J to 2 bases, leaving 4 bases not matched to a gene. CDR3 size: 15 residues. The CDR3 loop is CASSYFGGEQETQYF. CDR3 in DNA: TGTGCCAGCAGTTACTTTGGGGGGGAGCAAGAGACCCAGTACTTC.

The genes are TRBV7-8 and TRBJ1-4; perhaps TRBD1 as D (5 bases). Germline CDR1 and CDR2: SGHVS and FQNEAQ. Trimming shortened V by 0 bases and J by 8 bases, and 13 bases separated the two germline ends. There are 15 residues in the CDR3. CDR3 sequence: CASSLAGREDEKLFF. CDR3 in DNA: TGTGCCAGCAGCTTAGCGGGCAGGGAGGACGAAAAACTGTTTTTT.

Points on this clonotype: One base away lies a much larger clone, so this may be a sequencing read error. The chain recombines TRBV28 with TRBJ2-3; 8 bases align to TRBD2. The J segment lost 6 bases and the V segment lost 5 bases, leaving 10 bases of the junction unmatched. Germline lookup yields CDR1 MDHEN and CDR2 SYDVKM. The CDR3 is made up of 15 amino acids. The CDR3 coding sequence is TGTGCCAGCAGTCTGTTAGGGACTAGTTTGGATACGCAGTATTTT. Translation: CASSLLGTSLDTQYF.

This clonotype was recorded at least ten times. This rearrangement joins TRBV7-9 to TRBJ2-7; TRBD2 matches at 9 bases. Germline lookup yields CDR1 SEHNR and CDR2 FQNEAQ (reference sequence). The V segment lost 5 bases and the J segment 4 bases; nucleotides outside the gene matches: 12. This CDR3 region has 16 residues. The CDR3 sequence: CASSPDISGGFYEQYV. The CDR3 DNA is TGTGCCAGCAGCCCCGACATTAGCGGGGGCTTTTACGAGCAGTACGTC.

This clonotype was found many times. V and J are TRBV7-2 and TRBJ1-3; the D is unclear. CDR3 length: 14 amino acids. The germline V gene encodes CDR1 SGHTA and CDR2 FQGNSA. Trimming removed 6 bases at V and 0 bases at J, with 9 bases between. This chain's CDR3 is CASRGLTSGNTIYF. The CDR3 DNA reads TGTGCCAGCAGAGGCTTAACCTCTGGAAACACCATATATTTT.

This clonotype was seen ten or more times. The rearrangement joins TRBV19 to TRBJ1-1; TRBD1 agrees at 7 bases. V trimming: 0 bases; J trimming: 3 bases; junction bases outside the gene matches: 13. CDR1 and CDR2 from the germline V gene are LNHDA and SQIVND (reference sequence). This CDR3 is built from 18 residues. The CDR3 loop reads CASSIDRDREDYHTEAFF. CDR3 DNA: TGTGCCAGTAGTATAGATCGAGACAGGGAAGATTATCACACTGAAGCTTTCTTT.

This clonotype was seen a handful of times. This chain links TRBV4-3 with TRBJ1-1; TRBD1 is a possible D gene (5 bases). V lost 0 bases and J lost 10, with 15 bases in between. Germline assignment: CDR1 LGHNA and CDR2 YSLEER. The CDR3 spans 14 residues. Here the CDR3 reads CASSQDGPSGGAFF. CDR3 nucleotide sequence: TGCGCCAGCAGCCAAGATGGGCCCTCCGGGGGAGCTTTCTTT.

For this clonotype: This may come from a read error, since a much larger clone is one base off. The CDR3 region has the DNA TGTGCCAGCAGTGGCAATCCGGGGGGGGGCTCAGATACGCAGTATTTT. It yields the protein CASSGNPGGGSDTQYF. This chain joins TRBV6-1 and TRBJ2-3, with 8 positions matching TRBD2. Germline values: CDR1 MNHNS, CDR2 SASEGT. The CDR3 is 16 residues long. V was clipped by 4 bases and J by 4 bases; unmatched bases: 10.

In its sample, this clonotype was seen many times. The chain is built from TRBV7-8 and TRBJ1-1; unclear D gene. Germline V gene sequence: CDR1 SGHVS, CDR2 FQNEAQ. The V end was cut by 5 bases, the J end by 4 bases, with 14 bases between. This CDR3 is built from 14 residues. The CDR3, as DNA: TGTGCCAGCAGCCGCCCTAATCGGCTCACTGAAGCTTTCTTT. Translation: CASSRPNRLTEAFF.

In regard to this clonotype: The germline gene is not matched at one end of the junction; a read error may be the cause. The rearrangement uses TRBV29-1 and TRBJ2-1; 10 positions match TRBD2. Germline V gives CDR1 SQVTM, CDR2 ANQGSEA. CDR3 size: 12 residues. The DNA for the CDR3 is TGCAGCGTTGAGCGGCCGTCTAGCGGGAGTGGGTTC. It specifies CSVERPSSGSGF.

The V and J genes are TRBV20-1 and TRBJ2-3; no definite D call. Deletions cut 5 bases from V and 3 bases from J, with 15 bases between. Germline values: CDR1 DFQATT, CDR2 SNEGSKA (reference sequence). This CDR3 has 14 amino acids. The CDR3 sequence: CSAFFSSVTDTQYF. CDR3 sequence (DNA): TGCAGTGCTTTTTTCTCGAGCGTTACAGATACGCAGTATTTT.

This clonotype was detected ten times or more. V and J are TRBV6-2 or TRBV6-3 and TRBJ2-1; D is possibly TRBD1 or TRBD2 (6 bases each). Trimming cost V 2 bases and J 6 bases, with 20 bases left between them. The CDR3 runs 17 residues. Germline values: CDR1 MNHEY, CDR2 SVGEGT. Here the CDR3 DNA reads TGTGCCAGCAGTTACCCGATCGGGGGCGGGCCAATCAATGAGCAGTTCTTC. Its translation is CASSYPIGGGPINEQFF.

This clonotype has a count of ten or more. V gene TRBV6-2 or TRBV6-3 combines with J gene TRBJ1-6; D is perhaps TRBD1 (5 bases). The CDR3 extends over 16 amino acids. Germline V gives CDR1 MNHEY, CDR2 SVGEGT. The germline V and J ends were trimmed by 0 bases and 7 bases, with 13 bases remaining between them. The CDR3 region is CASSYSERDQNSPLHF. The CDR3 nucleotides read TGTGCCAGCAGTTACTCCGAAAGGGACCAAAATTCACCCCTCCACTTT.

This clonotype came up many times. The rearrangement links TRBV12-3 or TRBV12-4 to TRBJ1-4; D is possibly TRBD1 (5 bases). The CDR3 extends over 11 amino acids. Between the trimmed V and J ends, which lost 3 bases and 15 bases, there was a span of 11 bases. Here the CDR3 reads CASSFEGKVFF. The CDR3, as DNA: TGTGCCAGCAGTTTCGAGGGGAAAGTGTTTTTT.

This clonotype has more than one count but fewer than ten. This chain links TRBV7-9 with TRBJ1-1; no clear D gene. Trimming left V 1 base short and J 11 bases short, with 14 bases between. Germline CDR1 and CDR2: SEHNR and FQNEAQ (reference sequence). The CDR3 extends over 13 amino acids. CDR3 coding DNA: TGTGCCAGCAGCTTAGATGTAGGGCTTGGTGCTTTCTTT. Its translation is CASSLDVGLGAFF.

This clonotype was counted at least ten times. The chain joins TRBV2 to TRBJ2-5; no firm D call. The CDR3 covers 13 residues. V was clipped by 1 base and J by 2 bases, with 5 bases between them. Germline V gives CDR1 SNHLY, CDR2 FYNNEI. The CDR3 loop is CASSEDWQETQYF. The CDR3 DNA reads TGTGCCAGCAGTGAAGACTGGCAAGAGACCCAGTACTTC.

The chain links TRBV29-1 to TRBJ1-2; 9 positions agree with TRBD1. Trimming cost V 5 bases and J 3 bases; bases outside gene matches: 13. The germline CDR1 and CDR2 sequences are SQVTM and ANQGSEA. This CDR3 region has 16 residues. CDR3 nucleotide sequence: TGCAGCGTTACAGGGGGCGTAGAGTATACGTACTATGGCTACACCTTC. This sequence encodes CSVTGGVEYTYYGYTF.